The T cell receptor (beta chain) under discussion was sequenced for a study of technical replicates of blood from several donors. The protocol was immunoSEQ multiplex PCR, while the TCRdb copy is restricted to in-frame clones and leaves out a portion. The table lists roughly 80,000 clones, 94% of them singletons. Sequencing was carried out using T cells isolated from PBMCs. The receptor's source is a human donor in good health.

CDR3 sequence: CASSLRQANEQFF. The DNA for the CDR3 is TGTGCCAGCAGTTTACGACAGGCCAATGAGCAGTTCTTC. The chain links TRBV27 to TRBJ2-1, with D possibly being TRBD1 (6 bases). The CDR3 has 13 amino acids. V was shortened by 2 bases and J by 6 bases, with 8 bases between the two germline ends. The V gene's germline CDR1 is MNHEY and CDR2 SMNVEV (reference sequence).